This section outlines one TCR beta chain sequence together with its context. Clones were read by immunoSEQ multiplex PCR, and TCRdb kept only the in-frame ones, dropping some. The profile covers more than 400,000 clones, with over 80% appearing a single time and around 1.7% taken by the ten largest. This sample was taken from a study of Ad26.COV2.S vaccination and SARS-CoV-2 variants. Treatment reported: some 20 received Ad26.COV2.S at low or high dose, single or two shots; 5 received placebo; per-sample allocation not given. Each sample was drawn 63 days after the first injection (of vaccine or placebo). The germline CDR1 and CDR2 sequences are SGDLS and YYNGEE. Trimming cost V 3 bases and J 4 bases; bases outside gene matches: 8. CDR3 length: 16 residues.

Sample: peripheral blood, taken in a trial of Ad26.COV2.S vaccine versus placebo. The origin of this receptor is a person aged 18 to 59 who received the Ad26.COV2.S COVID-19 vaccine or a placebo. The chain joins TRBV9 to TRBJ2-1; TRBD2 matches at 9 bases. DNA of the CDR3: TGTGCCAGCAGCGAGGGAGCGGGGGGTGCATACAATGAGCAGTTCTTC. Encoded protein: CASSEGAGGAYNEQFF.